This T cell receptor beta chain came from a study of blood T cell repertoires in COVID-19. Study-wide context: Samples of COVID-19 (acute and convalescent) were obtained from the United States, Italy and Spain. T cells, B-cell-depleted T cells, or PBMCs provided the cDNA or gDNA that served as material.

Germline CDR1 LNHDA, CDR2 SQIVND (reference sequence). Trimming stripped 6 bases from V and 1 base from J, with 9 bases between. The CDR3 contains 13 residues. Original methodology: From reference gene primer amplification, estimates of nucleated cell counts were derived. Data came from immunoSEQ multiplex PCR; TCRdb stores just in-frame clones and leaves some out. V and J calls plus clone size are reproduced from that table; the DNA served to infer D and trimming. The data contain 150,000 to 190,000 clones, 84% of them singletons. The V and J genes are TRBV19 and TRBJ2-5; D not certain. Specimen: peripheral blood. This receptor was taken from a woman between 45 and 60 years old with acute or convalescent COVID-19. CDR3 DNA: TGTGCCAGTAGGCGTACAGTCCAAGAGACCCAGTACTTC. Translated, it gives CASRRTVQETQYF.